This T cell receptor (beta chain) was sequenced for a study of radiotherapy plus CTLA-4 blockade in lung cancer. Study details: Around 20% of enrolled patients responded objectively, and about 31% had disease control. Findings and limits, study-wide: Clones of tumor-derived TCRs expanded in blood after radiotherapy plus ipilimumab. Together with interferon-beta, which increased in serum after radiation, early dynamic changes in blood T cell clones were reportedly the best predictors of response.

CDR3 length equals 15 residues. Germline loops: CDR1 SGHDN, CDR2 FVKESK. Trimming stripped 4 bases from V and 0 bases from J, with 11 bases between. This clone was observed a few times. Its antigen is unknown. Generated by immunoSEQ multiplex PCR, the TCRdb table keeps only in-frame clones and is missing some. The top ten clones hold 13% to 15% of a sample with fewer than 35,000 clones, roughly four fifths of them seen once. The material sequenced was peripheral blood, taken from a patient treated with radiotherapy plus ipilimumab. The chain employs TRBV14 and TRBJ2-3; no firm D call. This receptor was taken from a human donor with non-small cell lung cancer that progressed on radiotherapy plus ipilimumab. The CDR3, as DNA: TGTGCCAGCAGCCGTCACAGCGCTAGCACAGATACGCAGTATTTT. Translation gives CASSRHSASTDTQYF.